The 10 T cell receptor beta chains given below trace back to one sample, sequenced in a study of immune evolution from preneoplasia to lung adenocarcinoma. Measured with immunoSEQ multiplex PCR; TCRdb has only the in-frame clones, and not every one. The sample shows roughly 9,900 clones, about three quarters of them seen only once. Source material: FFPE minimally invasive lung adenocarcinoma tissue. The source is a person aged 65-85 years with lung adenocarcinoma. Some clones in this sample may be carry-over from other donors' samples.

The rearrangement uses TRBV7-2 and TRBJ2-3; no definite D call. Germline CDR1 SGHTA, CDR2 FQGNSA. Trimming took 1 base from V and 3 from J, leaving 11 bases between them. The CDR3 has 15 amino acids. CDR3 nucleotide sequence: TGTGCCAGCAGCTTAGTTTCGGAGAGGACAGATACGCAGTATTTT. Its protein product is CASSLVSERTDTQYF.

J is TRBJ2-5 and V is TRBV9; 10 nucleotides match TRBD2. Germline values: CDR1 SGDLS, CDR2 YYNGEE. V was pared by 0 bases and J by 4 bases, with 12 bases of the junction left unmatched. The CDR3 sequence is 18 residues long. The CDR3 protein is CASSVGRRLAGEGETQYF. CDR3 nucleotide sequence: TGTGCCAGCAGCGTAGGTAGGAGGCTAGCGGGAGAGGGAGAGACCCAGTACTTC.

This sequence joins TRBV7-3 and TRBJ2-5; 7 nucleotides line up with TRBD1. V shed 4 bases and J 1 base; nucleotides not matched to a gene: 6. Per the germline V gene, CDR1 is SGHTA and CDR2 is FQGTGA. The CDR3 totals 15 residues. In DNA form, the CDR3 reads TGTGCCAGCAGCTCACAACAGGGGAGCCAAGAGACCCAGTACTTC. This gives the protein CASSSQQGSQETQYF.

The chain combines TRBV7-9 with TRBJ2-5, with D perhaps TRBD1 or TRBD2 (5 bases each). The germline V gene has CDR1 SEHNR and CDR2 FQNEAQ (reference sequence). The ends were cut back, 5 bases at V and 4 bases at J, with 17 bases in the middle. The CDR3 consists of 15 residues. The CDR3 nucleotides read TGTGCCAGCAGCATCCCCGGGACCCGGCTAGAGACCCAGTACTTC. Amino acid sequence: CASSIPGTRLETQYF.

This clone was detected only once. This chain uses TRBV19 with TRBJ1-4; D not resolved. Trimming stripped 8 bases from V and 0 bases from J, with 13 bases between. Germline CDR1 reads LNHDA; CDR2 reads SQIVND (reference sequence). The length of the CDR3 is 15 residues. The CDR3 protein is CASQLQLATNEKLFF. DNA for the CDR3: TGTGCCAGTCAACTCCAACTTGCAACTAATGAAAAACTGTTTTTT.

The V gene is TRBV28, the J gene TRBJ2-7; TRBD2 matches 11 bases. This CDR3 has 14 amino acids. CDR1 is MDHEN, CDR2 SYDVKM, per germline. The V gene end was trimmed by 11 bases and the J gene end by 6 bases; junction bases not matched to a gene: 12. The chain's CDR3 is CAVTSGNLLAEQYF. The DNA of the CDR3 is TGTGCCGTGACTAGCGGGAACCTTCTCGCCGAGCAGTACTTC.

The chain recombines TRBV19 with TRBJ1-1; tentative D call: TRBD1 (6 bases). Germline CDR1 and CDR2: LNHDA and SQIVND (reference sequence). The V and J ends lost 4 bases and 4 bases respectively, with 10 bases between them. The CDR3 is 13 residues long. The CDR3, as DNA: TGTGCCAGTAGTACCCAGGGGTTCACTGAAGCTTTCTTT. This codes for CASSTQGFTEAFF. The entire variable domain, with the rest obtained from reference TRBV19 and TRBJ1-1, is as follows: DGGITQSPKYLFRKEGQNVTLSCEQNLNHDAMYWYRQDPGQGLRLIYYSQIVNDFQKGDIAEGYSVSREKKESFPLTVTSAQKNPTAFYLCASSTQGFTEAFFGQGTRLTVV.

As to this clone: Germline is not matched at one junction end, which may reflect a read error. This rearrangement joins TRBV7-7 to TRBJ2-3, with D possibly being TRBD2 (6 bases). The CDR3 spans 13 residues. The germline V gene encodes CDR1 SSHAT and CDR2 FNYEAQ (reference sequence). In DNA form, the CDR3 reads TGTGCTAGCAGCTTAGGGACTACAGATACGCAGTATTTT. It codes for CASSLGTTDTQYF.

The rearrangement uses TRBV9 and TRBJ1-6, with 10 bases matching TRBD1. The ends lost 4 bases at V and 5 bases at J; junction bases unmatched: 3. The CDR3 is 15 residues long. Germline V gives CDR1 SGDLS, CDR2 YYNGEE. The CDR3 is CASSSGQGNNSPLHF. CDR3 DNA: TGTGCCAGCAGCTCGGGACAGGGGAATAATTCACCCCTCCACTTT.

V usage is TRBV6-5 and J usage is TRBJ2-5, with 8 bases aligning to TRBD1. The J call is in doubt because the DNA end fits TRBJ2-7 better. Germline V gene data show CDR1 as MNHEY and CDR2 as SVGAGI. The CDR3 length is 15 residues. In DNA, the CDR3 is TGTGCCAGCAGTTCCCAGGGGGCTGCTTCTTCCGAGCAGTACTTC. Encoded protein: CASSSQGAASSEQYF.